This TCR beta chain stems from a study of monozygotic twins with inflammatory bowel disease. One entry per CDR3 protein, without DNA, is what TCRdb gives after re-calling the 5' RACE reads. The sample table sets out under 45,000 distinct CDR3 sequences. The CDR3 contains 16 residues. CDR1 DFQATT and CDR2 SNEGSKA come from the germline V gene (reference sequence). The chain has TRBV20-1 and TRBJ2-3; TCRdb designates TRBD2, a call that cannot be tested without DNA. The TCR comes from a human donor with ulcerative colitis or Crohn's disease, or a healthy co-twin of an affected twin (not recorded which). Sequenced: blood. CDR3 in amino acids: CSARGTASGSTDTQYF.